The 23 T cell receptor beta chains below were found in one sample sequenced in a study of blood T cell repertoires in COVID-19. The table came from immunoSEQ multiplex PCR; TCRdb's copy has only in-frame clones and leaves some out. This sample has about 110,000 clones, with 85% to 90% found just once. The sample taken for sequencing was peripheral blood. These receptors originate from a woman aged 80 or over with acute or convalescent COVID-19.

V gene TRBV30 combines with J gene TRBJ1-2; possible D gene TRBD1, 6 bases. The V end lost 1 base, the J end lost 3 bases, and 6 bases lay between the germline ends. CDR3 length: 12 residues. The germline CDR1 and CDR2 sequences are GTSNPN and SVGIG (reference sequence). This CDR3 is CAWSAGDYGYTF. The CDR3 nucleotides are TGTGCCTGGAGTGCAGGGGACTATGGCTACACCTTC.

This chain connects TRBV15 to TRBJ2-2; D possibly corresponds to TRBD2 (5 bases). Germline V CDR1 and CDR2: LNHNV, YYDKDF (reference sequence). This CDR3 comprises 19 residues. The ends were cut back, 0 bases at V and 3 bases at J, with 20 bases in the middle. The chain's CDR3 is CATSRDRPLRVPDTGELFF. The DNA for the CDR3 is TGTGCCACCAGCAGAGATAGGCCTCTGAGGGTACCCGACACCGGGGAGCTGTTTTTT.

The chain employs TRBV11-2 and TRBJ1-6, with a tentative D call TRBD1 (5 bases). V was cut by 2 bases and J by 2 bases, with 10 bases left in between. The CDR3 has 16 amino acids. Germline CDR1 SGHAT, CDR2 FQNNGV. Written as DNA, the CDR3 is TGTGCCAGCAGCTTACAGGGACTACCCTATAATTCACCCCTCCACTTT. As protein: CASSLQGLPYNSPLHF.

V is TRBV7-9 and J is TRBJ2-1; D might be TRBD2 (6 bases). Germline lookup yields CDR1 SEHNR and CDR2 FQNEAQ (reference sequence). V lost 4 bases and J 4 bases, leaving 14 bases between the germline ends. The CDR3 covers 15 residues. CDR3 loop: CASSSSGLEYNEQFF. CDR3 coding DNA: TGTGCCAGCAGCTCTTCGGGACTTGAATACAATGAGCAGTTCTTC. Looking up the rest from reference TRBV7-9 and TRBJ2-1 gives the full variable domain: DTGVSQNPRHKITKRGQNVTFRCDPISEHNRLYWYRQTLGQGPEFLTYFQNEAQLEKSRLLSDRFSAERPKGSFSTLEIQRTEQGDSAMYLCASSSSGLEYNEQFFGPGTRLTVL.

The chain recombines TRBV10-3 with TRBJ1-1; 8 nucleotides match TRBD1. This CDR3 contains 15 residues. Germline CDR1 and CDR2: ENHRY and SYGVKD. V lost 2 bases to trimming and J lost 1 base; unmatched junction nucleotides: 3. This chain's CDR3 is CAISERDRGNTEAFF. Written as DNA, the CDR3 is TGTGCCATCAGTGAGAGAGACAGGGGGAACACTGAAGCTTTCTTT.

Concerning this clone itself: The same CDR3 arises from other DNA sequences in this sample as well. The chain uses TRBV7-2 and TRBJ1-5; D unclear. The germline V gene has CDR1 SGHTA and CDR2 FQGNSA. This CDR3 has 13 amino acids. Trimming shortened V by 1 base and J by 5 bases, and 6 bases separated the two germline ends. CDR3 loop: CASSLVADQPQHF. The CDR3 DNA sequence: TGTGCCAGCAGCTTAGTAGCGGATCAGCCCCAGCATTTT.

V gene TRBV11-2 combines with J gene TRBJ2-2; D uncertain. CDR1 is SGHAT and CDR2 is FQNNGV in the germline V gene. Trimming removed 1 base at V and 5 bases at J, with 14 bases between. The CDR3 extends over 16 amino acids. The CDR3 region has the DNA TGTGCCAGCAGCTTAGGGGCCATATCTCGTACCGGGGAGCTGTTTTTT. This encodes CASSLGAISRTGELFF.

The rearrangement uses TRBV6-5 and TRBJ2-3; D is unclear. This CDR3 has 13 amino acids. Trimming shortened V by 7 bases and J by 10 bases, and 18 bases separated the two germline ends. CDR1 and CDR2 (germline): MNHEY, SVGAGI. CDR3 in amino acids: CASTHPSWSAQYF. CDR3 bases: TGTGCCAGCACTCACCCCTCATGGTCAGCGCAGTATTTT.

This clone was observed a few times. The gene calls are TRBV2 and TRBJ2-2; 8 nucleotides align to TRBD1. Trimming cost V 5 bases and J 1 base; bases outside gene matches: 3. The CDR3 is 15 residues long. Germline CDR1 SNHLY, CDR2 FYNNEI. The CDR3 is CASSPGTGNTGELFF. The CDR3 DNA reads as TGTGCCAGCAGTCCCGGGACAGGGAACACCGGGGAGCTGTTTTTT. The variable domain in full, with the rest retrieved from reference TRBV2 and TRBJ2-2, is EPEVTQTPSHQVTQMGQEVILRCVPISNHLYFYWYRQILGQKVEFLVSFYNNEISEKSEIFDDQFSVERPDGSNFTLKIRSTKLEDSAMYFCASSPGTGNTGELFFGEGSRLTVL.

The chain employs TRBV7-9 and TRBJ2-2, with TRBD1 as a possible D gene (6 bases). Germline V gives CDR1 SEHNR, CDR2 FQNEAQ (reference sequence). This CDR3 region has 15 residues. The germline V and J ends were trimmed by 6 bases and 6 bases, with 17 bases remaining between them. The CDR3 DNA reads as TGTGCCAGCAGTCTAATTCAGGGGTCGGCCGGGGAGCTGTTTTTT. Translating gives CASSLIQGSAGELFF.

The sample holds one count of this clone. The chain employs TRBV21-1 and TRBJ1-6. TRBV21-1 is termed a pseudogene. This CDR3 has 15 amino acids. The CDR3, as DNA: TGTGCCAGCCAGATGGGGGGGGAATCTAATTCACCCCTCCACTTT. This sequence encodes CASQMGGESNSPLHF.

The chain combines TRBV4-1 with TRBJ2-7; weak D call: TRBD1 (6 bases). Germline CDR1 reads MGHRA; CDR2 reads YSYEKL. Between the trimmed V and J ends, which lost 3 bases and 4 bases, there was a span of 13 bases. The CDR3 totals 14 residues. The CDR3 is CASSHRQDNYEQYF. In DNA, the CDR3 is TGCGCCAGCAGCCACCGACAGGATAATTACGAGCAGTACTTC.

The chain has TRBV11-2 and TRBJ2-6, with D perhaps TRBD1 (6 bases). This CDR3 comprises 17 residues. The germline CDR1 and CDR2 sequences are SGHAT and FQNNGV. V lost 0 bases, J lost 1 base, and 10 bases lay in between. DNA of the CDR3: TGTGCCAGCAGCTTAGATTGGACAGTTTCTGGGGCCAACGTCCTGACTTTC. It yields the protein CASSLDWTVSGANVLTF. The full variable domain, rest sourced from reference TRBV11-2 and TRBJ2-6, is EAGVAQSPRYKIIEKRQSVAFWCNPISGHATLYWYQQILGQGPKLLIQFQNNGVVDDSQLPKDRFSAERLKGVDSTLKIQPAKLEDSAVYLCASSLDWTVSGANVLTFGAGSRLTVL.

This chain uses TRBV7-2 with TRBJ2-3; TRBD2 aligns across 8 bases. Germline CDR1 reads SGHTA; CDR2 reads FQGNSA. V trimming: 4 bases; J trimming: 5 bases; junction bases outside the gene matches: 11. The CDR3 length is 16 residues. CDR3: CASSYPLRGAGDTQYF. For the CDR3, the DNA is TGTGCCAGCAGCTATCCTTTGCGGGGGGCTGGAGATACGCAGTATTTT.

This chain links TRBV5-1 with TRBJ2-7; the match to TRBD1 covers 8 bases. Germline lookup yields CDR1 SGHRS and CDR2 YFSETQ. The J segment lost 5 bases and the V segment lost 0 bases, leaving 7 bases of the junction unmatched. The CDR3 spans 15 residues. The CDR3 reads CASSLDGQGFDEQYF. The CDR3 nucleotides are TGCGCCAGCAGCTTGGACGGACAGGGTTTCGACGAGCAGTACTTC.

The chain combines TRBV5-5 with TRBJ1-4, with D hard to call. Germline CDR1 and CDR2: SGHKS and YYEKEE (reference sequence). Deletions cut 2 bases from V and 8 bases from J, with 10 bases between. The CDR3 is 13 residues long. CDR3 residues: CASSFWAEEKLFF. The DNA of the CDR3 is TGTGCCAGCAGCTTCTGGGCAGAGGAAAAACTGTTTTTT.

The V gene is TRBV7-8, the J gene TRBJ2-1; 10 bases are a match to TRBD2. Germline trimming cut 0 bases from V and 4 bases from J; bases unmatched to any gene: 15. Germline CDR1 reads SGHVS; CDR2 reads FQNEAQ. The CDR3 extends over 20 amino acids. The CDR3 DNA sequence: TGTGCCAGCAGCTTAGCCCCCTCAGTTTCAGCGGGGGGGCTTTACAATGAGCAGTTCTTC. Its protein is CASSLAPSVSAGGLYNEQFF.

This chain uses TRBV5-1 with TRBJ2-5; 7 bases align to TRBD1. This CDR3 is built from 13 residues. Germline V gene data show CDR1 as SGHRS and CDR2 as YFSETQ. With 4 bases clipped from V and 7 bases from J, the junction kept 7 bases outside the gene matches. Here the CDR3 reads CASSGTGAGTQYF. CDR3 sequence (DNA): TGCGCCAGCAGCGGAACAGGGGCAGGGACCCAGTACTTC.

Here the CDR3 reads CASSYPSSRSSYNEQFF. DNA of the CDR3: TGTGCCAGCAGTTACCCTTCTAGCAGAAGCTCCTACAATGAGCAGTTCTTC. The rearrangement uses TRBV27 and TRBJ2-1, with TRBD2 as a possible D gene (5 bases). Germline CDR1 is MNHEY and CDR2 is SMNVEV (reference sequence). Trimming left V 4 bases short and J 0 bases short, with 16 bases between. The CDR3 runs 17 residues.

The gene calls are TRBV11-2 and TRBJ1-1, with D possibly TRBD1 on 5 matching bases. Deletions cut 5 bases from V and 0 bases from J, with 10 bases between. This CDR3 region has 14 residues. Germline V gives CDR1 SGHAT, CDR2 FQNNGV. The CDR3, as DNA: TGTGCCAGCAGCCTTTGGACATTGAACACTGAAGCTTTCTTT. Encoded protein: CASSLWTLNTEAFF.

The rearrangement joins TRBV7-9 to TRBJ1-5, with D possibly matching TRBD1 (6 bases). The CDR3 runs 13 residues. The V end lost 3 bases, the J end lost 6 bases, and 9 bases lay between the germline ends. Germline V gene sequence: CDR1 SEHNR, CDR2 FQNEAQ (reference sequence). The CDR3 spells CASSFQQGQPQHF. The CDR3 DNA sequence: TGTGCCAGCAGCTTTCAACAGGGTCAGCCCCAGCATTTT. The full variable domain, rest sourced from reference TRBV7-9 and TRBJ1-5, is DTGVSQNPRHKITKRGQNVTFRCDPISEHNRLYWYRQTLGQGPEFLTYFQNEAQLEKSRLLSDRFSAERPKGSFSTLEIQRTEQGDSAMYLCASSFQQGQPQHFGDGTRLSIL.

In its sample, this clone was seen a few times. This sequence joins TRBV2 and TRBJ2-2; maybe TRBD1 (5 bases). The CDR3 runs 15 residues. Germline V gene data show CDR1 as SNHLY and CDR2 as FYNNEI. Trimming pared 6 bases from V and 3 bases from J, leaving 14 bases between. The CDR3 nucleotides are TGTGCCAGCAGCCTACAGGAGATGGACACCGGGGAGCTGTTTTTT. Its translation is CASSLQEMDTGELFF.

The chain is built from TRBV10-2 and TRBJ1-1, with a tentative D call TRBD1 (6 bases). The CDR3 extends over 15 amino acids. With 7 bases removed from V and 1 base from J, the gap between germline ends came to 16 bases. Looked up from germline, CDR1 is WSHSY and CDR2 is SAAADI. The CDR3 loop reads CASNTGYLSNTEAFF. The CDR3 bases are TGCGCCAGCAACACAGGGTACTTATCGAACACTGAAGCTTTCTTT.